The next 10 T cell receptor beta chains were all read from a single sample in a study of response to subunit inactivated influenza vaccine. TCRdb used MiXCR to reprocess the RT-PCR reads, holding one entry per CDR3 protein. The repertoire consists of around 520,000 distinct CDR3 sequences, with roughly 10% occurring once and the leading ten covering 10%. Sequenced material: PBMCs from blood, taken on the day of vaccination. Receptor source: a man in his fifties or sixties who received an inactivated influenza vaccine.

The chain recombines TRBV24-1 with TRBJ2-5; TRBD2 might be the D (6 bases). The germline V and J ends were trimmed by 3 bases and 5 bases, with 15 bases remaining between them. This CDR3 is built from 15 residues. The germline V gene has CDR1 KGHDR and CDR2 SFDVKD. The CDR3 bases are TGTGCCACCAGTGATAAACTAGCTCCCAGGGAGACCCAGTACTTC. Translation: CATSDKLAPRETQYF.

This clonotype was detected ten times or more. The chain couples TRBV6-2 or TRBV6-3 to TRBJ2-7, with D possibly being TRBD2 (6 bases). Germline lookup yields CDR1 MNHEY and CDR2 SVGEGT. The CDR3 contains 13 residues. The V end was cut by 8 bases, the J end by 2 bases, with 13 bases between. CDR3 region: CASGAGWAYEQYF. The CDR3 DNA is TGTGCCAGCGGCGCGGGGTGGGCCTACGAGCAGTACTTC.

In its sample, this clonotype was seen a few times. The chain couples TRBV5-1 to TRBJ1-1; D is perhaps TRBD1 (6 bases). The CDR3 has 17 residues. V lost 4 bases, J lost 0 bases, and 19 bases lay in between. Germline V lookup: CDR1 SGHRS, CDR2 YFSETQ. Written as DNA, the CDR3 is TGCGCCAGCAGCCGGTCCCCCGGACAGCTCATGAACACTGAAGCTTTCTTT. It codes for CASSRSPGQLMNTEAFF.

This rearrangement joins TRBV14 to TRBJ2-1; D possibly corresponds to TRBD2 (5 bases). Germline loops: CDR1 SGHDN, CDR2 FVKESK. The CDR3 runs 18 residues. Trimming stripped 4 bases from V and 8 bases from J, with 27 bases between. The CDR3 nucleotides are TGTGCCAGCAGCCCTAGCCTGGGAACATCACCCAGGACGCATGAGCAGTTCTTC. It codes for CASSPSLGTSPRTHEQFF.

This clonotype has just one count. This clone may be a read error of a much larger clone one base away. The genes are TRBV4-3 and TRBJ2-3, with D perhaps assigned TRBD1 or TRBD2 (5 bases each). Germline V gene sequence: CDR1 LGHNA, CDR2 YSLEER. This CDR3 has 12 residues. This CDR3 is CASSQGGDMQYF. DNA of the CDR3: TGCGCCAGCAGCCAAGGAGGGGATATGCAGTATTTT.

This clonotype was seen a handful of times. The chain uses TRBV7-2 and TRBJ2-2; 7 nucleotides align to TRBD1. J gave up 3 bases and V 3 bases, and 4 bases lay outside the gene matches. Looked up from germline, CDR1 is SGHTA and CDR2 is FQGNSA. The CDR3 is 15 amino acids. The DNA of the CDR3 is TGTGCCAGCAGCTTGGACAGGCAGGACACCGGGGAGCTGTTTTTT. It yields the protein CASSLDRQDTGELFF.

This clonotype was observed a handful of times. The rearrangement links TRBV29-1 to TRBJ1-1; D remains unclear. This CDR3 spans 13 amino acids. V was shortened by 3 bases and J by 1 base, with 9 bases between the two germline ends. Per germline, CDR1 SQVTM and CDR2 ANQGSEA. CDR3 sequence: CSVEGSGNTEAFF. CDR3 DNA: TGCAGCGTTGAGGGCTCAGGGAACACTGAAGCTTTCTTT. Using reference TRBV29-1 and TRBJ1-1 for the parts outside the CDR3, the full variable domain is SAVISQKPSRDICQRGTSLTIQCQVDSQVTMMFWYRQQPGQSLTLIATANQGSEATYESGFVIDKFPISRPNLTFSTLTVSNMSPEDSSIYLCSVEGSGNTEAFFGQGTRLTVV.

This chain links TRBV4-1 with TRBJ2-1; D might be TRBD1 (6 bases). V lost 1 base, J lost 10 bases, and 11 bases lay in between. Germline CDR1 is MGHRA and CDR2 is YSYEKL. The CDR3 covers 13 residues. CDR3 in amino acids: CASSQVGHGEQFF. The CDR3, as DNA: TGCGCCAGCAGCCAAGTGGGACATGGGGAGCAGTTCTTC.

The rearrangement joins TRBV3-1 to TRBJ2-2; 8 nucleotides align to TRBD1. J gave up 6 bases and V 5 bases, and 8 bases lay outside the gene matches. This CDR3 contains 15 residues. Germline V gives CDR1 LGHDT, CDR2 YNNKEL (reference sequence). Here the CDR3 DNA reads TGTGCCAGCAGCAATGGGGCAGGGGGCCCCGGGGAGCTGTTTTTT. It is translated as CASSNGAGGPGELFF. Based on the CDR3 plus reference TRBV3-1 and TRBJ2-2, the full variable domain is DTAVSQTPKYLVTQMGNDKSIKCEQNLGHDTMYWYKQDSKKFLKIMFSYNNKELIINETVPNRFSPKSPDKAHLNLHINSLELGDSAVYFCASSNGAGGPGELFFGEGSRLTVL.

This clonotype has just a few counts. The CDR3 protein is CASSFSVPRGTDTQYF. The CDR3 nucleotides are TGTGCCAGCAGTTTCTCAGTCCCTCGGGGCACAGATACGCAGTATTTT. The chain carries TRBV27 and TRBJ2-3; no clear D gene. Deletions cut 3 bases from V and 1 base from J, with 14 bases between. Germline V gene data show CDR1 as MNHEY and CDR2 as SMNVEV (reference sequence). The CDR3 has 16 residues.